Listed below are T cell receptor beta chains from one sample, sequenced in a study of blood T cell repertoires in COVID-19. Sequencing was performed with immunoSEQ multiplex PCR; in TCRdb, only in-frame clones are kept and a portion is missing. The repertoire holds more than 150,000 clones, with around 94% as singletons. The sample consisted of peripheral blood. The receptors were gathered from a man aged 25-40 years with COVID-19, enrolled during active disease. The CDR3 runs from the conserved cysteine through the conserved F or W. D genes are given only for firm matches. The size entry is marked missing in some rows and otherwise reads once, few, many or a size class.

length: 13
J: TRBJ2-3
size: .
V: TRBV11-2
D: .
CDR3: CASSLDPFDTQYF
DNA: TGTGCCAGCAGCTTAGACCCCTTTGATACGCAGTATTTT

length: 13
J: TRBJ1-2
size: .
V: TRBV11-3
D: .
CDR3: CASSLGEGSGYTF
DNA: TGTGCCAGCAGCTTGGGAGAGGGAAGTGGCTACACCTTC

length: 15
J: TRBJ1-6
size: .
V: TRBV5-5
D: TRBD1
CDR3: CASSLVGQGDSPLHF
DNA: TGTGCCAGCAGCTTGGTGGGACAGGGTGATTCACCCCTCCACTTT

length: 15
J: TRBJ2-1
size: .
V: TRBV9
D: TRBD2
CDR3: CASSVDGGVYNEQFF
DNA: TGTGCCAGCAGCGTAGACGGGGGGGTCTACAATGAGCAGTTCTTC

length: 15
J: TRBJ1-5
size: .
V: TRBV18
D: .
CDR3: CASSPAYQGVQPQHF
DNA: TGTGCCAGCTCACCGGCTTATCAGGGCGTCCAGCCCCAGCATTTT

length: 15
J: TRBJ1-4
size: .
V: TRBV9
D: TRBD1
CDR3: CASSVGGTGGEKLFF
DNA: TGTGCCAGCAGCGTAGGCGGGACAGGGGGGGAAAAACTGTTTTTT

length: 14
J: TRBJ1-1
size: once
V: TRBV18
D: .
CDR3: CASSPGLTSTEAFF
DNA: TGTGCCAGCTCACCAGGGTTAACTAGCACTGAAGCTTTCTTT

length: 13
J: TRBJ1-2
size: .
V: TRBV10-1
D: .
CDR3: CASSATGNYGYTF
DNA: TGCGCCAGCAGTGCCACAGGGAACTATGGCTACACCTTC

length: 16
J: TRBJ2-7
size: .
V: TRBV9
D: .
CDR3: CASTDARARGAYEQYF
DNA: TGTGCCAGCACCGACGCCAGGGCCAGGGGGGCCTACGAGCAGTACTTC

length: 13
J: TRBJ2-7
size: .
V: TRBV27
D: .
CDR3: CASSREGAYEQYF
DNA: TGTGCCAGCAGTAGAGAGGGGGCCTACGAGCAGTACTTC

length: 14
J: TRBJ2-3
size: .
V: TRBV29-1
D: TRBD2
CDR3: CSVDGTSGSDTQYF
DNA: TGCAGCGTCGATGGGACTAGCGGGAGCGATACGCAGTATTTT

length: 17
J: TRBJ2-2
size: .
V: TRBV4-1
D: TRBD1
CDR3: CASSPMSPRGRPGELFF
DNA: TGCGCCAGCAGCCCTATGAGCCCCAGGGGGCGGCCCGGGGAGCTGTTTTTT

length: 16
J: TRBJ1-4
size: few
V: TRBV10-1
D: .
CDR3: CASRAGVWGYNEKLFF
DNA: TGCGCCAGCAGGGCGGGAGTATGGGGTTATAATGAAAAACTGTTTTTT

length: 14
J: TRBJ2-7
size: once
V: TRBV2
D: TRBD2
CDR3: CASRLAGGPYEQYF
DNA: TGTGCCAGCAGGTTAGCGGGGGGACCCTACGAGCAGTACTTC

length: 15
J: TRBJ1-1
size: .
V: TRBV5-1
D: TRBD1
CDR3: CASSLGTGTNTEAFF
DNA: TGCGCCAGCAGCTTGGGGACAGGGACGAACACTGAAGCTTTCTTT

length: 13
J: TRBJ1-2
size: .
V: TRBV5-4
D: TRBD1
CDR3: CASSPGTGRGYTF
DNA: TGTGCCAGCAGTCCGGGGACAGGGAGAGGCTACACCTTC

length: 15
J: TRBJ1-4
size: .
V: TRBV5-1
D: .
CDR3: CASSSGTTTNEKLFF
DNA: TGCGCCAGCAGCTCTGGGACAACAACTAATGAAAAACTGTTTTTT

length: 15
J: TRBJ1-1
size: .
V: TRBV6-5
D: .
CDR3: CASSSGHRYITEAFF
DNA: TGTGCCAGCAGTTCGGGACATAGATACATCACTGAAGCTTTCTTT

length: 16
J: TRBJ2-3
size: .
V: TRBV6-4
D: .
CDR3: CASQSPGGQSTDTQYF
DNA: TGTGCCAGTCAATCTCCCGGGGGGCAGAGCACAGATACGCAGTATTTT

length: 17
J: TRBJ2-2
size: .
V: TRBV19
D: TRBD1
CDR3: CASSPRLRTGGSGELFF
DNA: TGTGCCAGTAGCCCACGTCTTCGGACAGGGGGTTCGGGGGAGCTGTTTTTT

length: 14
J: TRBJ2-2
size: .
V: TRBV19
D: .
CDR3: CASMTVGATGELFF
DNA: TGTGCCAGTATGACCGTTGGGGCCACCGGGGAGCTGTTTTTT

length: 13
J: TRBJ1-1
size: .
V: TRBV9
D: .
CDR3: CASSVGSDTEAFF
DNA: TGTGCCAGCAGCGTAGGAAGCGACACTGAAGCTTTCTTT

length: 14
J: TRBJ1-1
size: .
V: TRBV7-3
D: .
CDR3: CASSLSPGNTEAFF
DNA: TGTGCCAGCAGCTTATCTCCCGGGAACACTGAAGCTTTCTTT

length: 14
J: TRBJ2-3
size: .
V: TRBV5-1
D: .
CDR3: CASSSGDSTDTQYF
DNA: TGCGCCAGCAGTTCAGGCGATAGCACAGATACGCAGTATTTT

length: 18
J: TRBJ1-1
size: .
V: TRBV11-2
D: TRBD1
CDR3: CASSLYPGQGERNTEAFF
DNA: TGTGCCAGCAGCTTATACCCGGGACAGGGGGAAAGGAACACTGAAGCTTTCTTT

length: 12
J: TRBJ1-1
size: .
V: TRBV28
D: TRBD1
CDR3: CASATGVTEAFF
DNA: TGTGCCAGCGCAACAGGGGTCACTGAAGCTTTCTTT

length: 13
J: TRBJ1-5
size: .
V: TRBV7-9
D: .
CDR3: CASSLTENQPQHF
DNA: TGTGCCAGCAGCCTCACTGAGAATCAGCCCCAGCATTTT

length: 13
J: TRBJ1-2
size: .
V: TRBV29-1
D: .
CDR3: CSVYRARPYGYTF
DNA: TGCAGCGTTTACAGGGCGCGTCCCTATGGCTACACCTTC

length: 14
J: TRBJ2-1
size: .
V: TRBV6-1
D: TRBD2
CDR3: CASSDGGSYNEQFF
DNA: TGTGCCAGCAGTGACGGGGGGTCTTACAATGAGCAGTTCTTC

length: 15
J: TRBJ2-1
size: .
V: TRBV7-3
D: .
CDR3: CASSLGGGVGNEQFF
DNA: TGTGCCAGCAGCTTAGGAGGGGGCGTTGGGAATGAGCAGTTCTTC

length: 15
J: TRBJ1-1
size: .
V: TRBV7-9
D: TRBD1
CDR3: CASSPFWTGGTEAFF
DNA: TGTGCCAGCAGCCCTTTTTGGACAGGGGGTACTGAAGCTTTCTTT

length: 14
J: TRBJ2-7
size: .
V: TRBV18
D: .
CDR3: CASSPGESSYEQYF
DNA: TGTGCCAGCTCACCAGGGGAGAGTAGCTACGAGCAGTACTTC

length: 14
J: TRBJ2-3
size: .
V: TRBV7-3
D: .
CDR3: CASSPHLGSDTQYF
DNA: TGTGCCAGCAGCCCCCACCTCGGTTCAGATACGCAGTATTTT

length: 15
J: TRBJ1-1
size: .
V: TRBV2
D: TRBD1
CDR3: CASSGQGQGNTEAFF
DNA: TGTGCCAGCAGTGGACAGGGACAGGGGAACACTGAAGCTTTCTTT

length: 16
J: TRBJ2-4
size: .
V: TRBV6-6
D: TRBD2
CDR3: CASNPRREVAKNIQYF
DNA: TGTGCCAGCAACCCCCGTCGGGAGGTAGCCAAAAACATTCAGTACTTC

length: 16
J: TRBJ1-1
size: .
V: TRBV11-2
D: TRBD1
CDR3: CASSSQTGGYFHEAFF
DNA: TGTGCCAGCAGCTCACAGACAGGGGGCTACTTTCATGAAGCTTTCTTT

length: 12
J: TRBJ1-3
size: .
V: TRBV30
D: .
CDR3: CAWNIPGNTIYF
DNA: TGTGCCTGGAATATTCCTGGAAACACCATATATTTT

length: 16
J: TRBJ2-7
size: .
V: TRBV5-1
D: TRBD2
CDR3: CASSLGDSGRVYEQYF
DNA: TGCGCCAGCAGCTTGGGAGACTCCGGGAGGGTCTACGAGCAGTACTTC

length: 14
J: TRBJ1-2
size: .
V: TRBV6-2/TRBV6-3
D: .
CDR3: CASSYGGDPYGYTF
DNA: TGTGCCAGCAGTTACGGAGGAGATCCCTATGGCTACACCTTC

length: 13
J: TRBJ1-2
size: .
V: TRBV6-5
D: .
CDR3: CASSPPQGSGYTF
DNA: TGTGCCAGCAGTCCCCCTCAGGGCTCTGGCTACACCTTC

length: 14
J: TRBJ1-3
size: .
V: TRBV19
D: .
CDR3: CASSINPSGNTIYF
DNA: TGTGCCAGTAGTATAAATCCTTCTGGAAACACCATATATTTT

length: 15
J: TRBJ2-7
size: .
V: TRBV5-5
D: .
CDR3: CASSPSFLSSYEQYF
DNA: TGTGCCAGCAGCCCCTCATTCCTTAGCTCCTACGAGCAGTACTTC

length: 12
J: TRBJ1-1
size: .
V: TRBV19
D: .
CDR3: CASSIEGGPTFF
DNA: TGTGCCAGTAGTATAGAGGGGGGGCCGACTTTCTTT

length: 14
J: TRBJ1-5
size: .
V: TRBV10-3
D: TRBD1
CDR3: CATTIGGVGQPQHF
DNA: TGTGCCACGACGATAGGGGGCGTCGGTCAGCCCCAGCATTTT

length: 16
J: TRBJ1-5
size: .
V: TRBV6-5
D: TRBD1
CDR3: CASSSRQGYSNQPQHF
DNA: TGTGCCAGCAGTTCCCGACAGGGCTATAGCAATCAGCCCCAGCATTTT

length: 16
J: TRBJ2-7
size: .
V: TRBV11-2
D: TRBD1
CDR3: CASSLVGDRGSYEQYF
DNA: TGTGCCAGCAGCTTAGTAGGGGACAGGGGTTCCTACGAGCAGTACTTC

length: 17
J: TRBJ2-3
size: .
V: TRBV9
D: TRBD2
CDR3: CASSVAGGTYGTDTQYF
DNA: TGTGCCAGCAGCGTAGCGGGGGGGACATATGGCACAGATACGCAGTATTTT

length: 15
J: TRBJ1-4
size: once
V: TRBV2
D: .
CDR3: CASNAGDATNEKLFF
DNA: TGTGCCAGCAATGCAGGGGATGCAACTAATGAAAAACTGTTTTTT

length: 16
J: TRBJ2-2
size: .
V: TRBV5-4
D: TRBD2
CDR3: CASSPPGGRDTGELFF
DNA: TGTGCCAGCAGCCCGCCGGGGGGGCGTGACACCGGGGAGCTGTTTTTT

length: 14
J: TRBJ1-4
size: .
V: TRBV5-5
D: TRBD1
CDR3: CASSWTGGDEKLFF
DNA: TGTGCCAGCAGCTGGACAGGGGGAGATGAAAAACTGTTTTTT

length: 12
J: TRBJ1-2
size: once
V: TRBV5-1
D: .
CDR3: CASSSDYYGYTF
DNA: TGCGCCAGCAGCTCAGACTACTATGGCTACACCTTC

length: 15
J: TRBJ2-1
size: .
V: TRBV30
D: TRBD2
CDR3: CAWTGGGATYNEQFF
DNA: TGTGCCTGGACTGGCGGGGGTGCAACCTACAATGAGCAGTTCTTC

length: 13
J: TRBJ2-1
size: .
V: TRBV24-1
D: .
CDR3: CATRGAEHNEQFF
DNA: TGTGCCACCCGGGGGGCGGAACACAATGAGCAGTTCTTC

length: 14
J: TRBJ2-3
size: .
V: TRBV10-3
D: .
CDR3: CATRGDTAGMAQYF
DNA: TGTGCCACCCGGGGGGACACAGCCGGCATGGCGCAGTATTTT

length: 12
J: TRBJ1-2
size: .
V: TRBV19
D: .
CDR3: CASQGRDYGYTF
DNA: TGTGCCAGTCAGGGAAGGGACTATGGCTACACCTTC

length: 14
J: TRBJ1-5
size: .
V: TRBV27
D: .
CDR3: CASSFRGSDQPQHF
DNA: TGTGCCAGCAGTTTTAGAGGATCAGATCAGCCCCAGCATTTT

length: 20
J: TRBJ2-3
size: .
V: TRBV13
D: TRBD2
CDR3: CASSLGGLAGEHTSTDTQYF
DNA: TGTGCCAGCAGCTTAGGGGGACTAGCGGGGGAGCACACTAGCACAGATACGCAGTATTTT

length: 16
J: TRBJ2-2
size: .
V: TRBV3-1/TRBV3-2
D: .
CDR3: CASSQELLGATGELFF
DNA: TGTGCCAGCAGCCAAGAACTCCTAGGGGCCACCGGGGAGCTGTTTTTT

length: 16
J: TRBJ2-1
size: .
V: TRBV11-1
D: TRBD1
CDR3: CASSLSIGGTYNEQFF
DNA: TGTGCCAGCAGCTTATCGATAGGGGGCACCTACAATGAGCAGTTCTTC